The next 5 T cell receptor beta chains were all read from a single sample in a study of chemoradiotherapy in HPV16-positive cancers. The data were produced by immunoSEQ multiplex PCR, yet TCRdb's version contains in-frame clones alone and is incomplete. The top ten clones hold roughly 9.6% of a sample with around 15,000 clones, roughly three quarters of them seen once. The sample was gathered from a patient who underwent chemoradiotherapy. All receptors come from a human donor with HPV-associated anogenital cancer.

This clone turned up a few times. This rearrangement joins TRBV28 to TRBJ1-2; D is undetermined. This CDR3 has 16 residues. The V end was cut by 5 bases, the J end by 4 bases, with 20 bases between. In germline, CDR1 is MDHEN, CDR2 SYDVKM. The CDR3 sequence: CASSELVYSHGYGYTF. Written as DNA, the CDR3 is TGTGCCAGCAGTGAACTGGTCTATTCGCATGGCTATGGCTACACCTTC.

The chain has TRBV7-2 and TRBJ1-1, with 10 nucleotides matching TRBD1. There are 14 residues in the CDR3. Germline V CDR1 and CDR2: SGHTA, FQGNSA. The junction had 2 bases not matched to a gene; V was cut back by 6 bases and J by 1 base. The CDR3 DNA follows: TGTGCCAGCAGGACAGGGGGCACGAACACTGAAGCTTTCTTT. Protein sequence: CASRTGGTNTEAFF.

The chain links TRBV4-3 to TRBJ1-6; D may be TRBD1 (5 bases). This CDR3 is built from 15 residues. Germline loops: CDR1 LGHNA, CDR2 YSLEER. Between the trimmed V and J ends, which lost 3 bases and 5 bases, there was a span of 11 bases. CDR3 coding DNA: TGCGCCAGCAGCCAGCTGACAGCGAATAATTCACCCCTCCACTTT. Translating gives CASSQLTANNSPLHF.

V is TRBV30 and J is TRBJ2-5; D gene uncertain. Trimming stripped 8 bases from V and 5 bases from J, with 12 bases between. The CDR3 extends over 11 amino acids. Germline-derived CDR1 and CDR2 are GTSNPN and SVGIG (reference sequence). This chain's CDR3 is CATSGLETQYF. The CDR3 nucleotides are TGTGCCACATCTGGGTTGGAGACCCAGTACTTC.

The chain uses TRBV29-1 and TRBJ2-7; TRBD1 agrees at 9 bases. Germline CDR1 and CDR2: SQVTM and ANQGSEA. The CDR3 spans 14 residues. Trimming at V came to 5 bases and at J to 3 bases, leaving 8 bases not matched to a gene. The CDR3 is CSVTGQGHLYEQYF. The CDR3 DNA is TGCAGCGTTACGGGACAGGGTCATCTCTACGAGCAGTACTTC.